This T cell receptor beta chain was sequenced for a study of T cell responses to AZD1222 COVID-19 vaccine. General study points: Of the AZD1222 recipients, only five to seven were seropositive at baseline. CD4 TCRs covered the whole spike, strongest at regions 160-218 and 743-854. Clonal diversity may have been underestimated in mostly white British donors.

Sequencing used immunoSEQ multiplex PCR; TCRdb keeps in-frame clones, though not all of them. The table records over 75,000 clones, approximately 88% of them present only once. With respect to this clone: Antigen unknown.

V was trimmed by 7 bases and J by 5 bases, leaving 15 bases between them. Germline-derived CDR1 and CDR2 are LNHDA and SQIVND (reference sequence). The CDR3 is made up of 14 amino acids. Sequences were derived from peripheral blood, sampled on day 0 of AZD1222 vaccination. This chain joins TRBV19 and TRBJ1-5, with no clear D. The clonotype comes from an adult in good health. CDR3: CASTSILDYQPQHF. In DNA form, the CDR3 reads TGTGCCAGTACCTCAATTCTAGACTATCAGCCCCAGCATTTT.